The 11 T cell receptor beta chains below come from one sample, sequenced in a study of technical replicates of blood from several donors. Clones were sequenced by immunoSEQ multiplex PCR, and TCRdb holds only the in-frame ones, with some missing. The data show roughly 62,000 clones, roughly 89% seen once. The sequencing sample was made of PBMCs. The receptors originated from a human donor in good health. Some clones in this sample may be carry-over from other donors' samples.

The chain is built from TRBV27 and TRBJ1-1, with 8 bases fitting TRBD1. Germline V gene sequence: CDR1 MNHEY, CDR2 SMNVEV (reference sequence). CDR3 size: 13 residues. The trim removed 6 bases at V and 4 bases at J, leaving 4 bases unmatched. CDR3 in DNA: TGTGCCAGCAGCCCAGGGGGCATCACTGAAGCTTTCTTT. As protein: CASSPGGITEAFF.

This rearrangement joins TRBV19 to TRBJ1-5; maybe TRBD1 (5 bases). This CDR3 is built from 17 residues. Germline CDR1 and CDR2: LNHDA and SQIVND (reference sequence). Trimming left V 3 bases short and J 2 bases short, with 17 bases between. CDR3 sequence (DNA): TGTGCCAGTAGTATTGGTCGGAGGGGATATGGCAATCAGCCCCAGCATTTT. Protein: CASSIGRRGYGNQPQHF.

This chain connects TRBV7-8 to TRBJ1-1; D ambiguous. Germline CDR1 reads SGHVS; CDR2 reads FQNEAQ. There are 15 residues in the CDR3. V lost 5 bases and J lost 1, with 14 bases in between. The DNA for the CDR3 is TGTGCCAGCAGCCCCACCAGGACTGAGAACACTGAAGCTTTCTTT. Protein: CASSPTRTENTEAFF.

In nucleotides, the CDR3 is TGTGCCAGCAGTTACCTTACAGGTAACGAGCAGTACTTC. Encoded protein: CASSYLTGNEQYF. The chain carries TRBV6-5 and TRBJ2-7, with a tentative D call TRBD1 (5 bases). The CDR3 is 13 amino acids. Per the germline V gene, CDR1 is MNHEY and CDR2 is SVGAGI. Trimming removed 2 bases from V and 5 bases from J, with 10 bases in between.

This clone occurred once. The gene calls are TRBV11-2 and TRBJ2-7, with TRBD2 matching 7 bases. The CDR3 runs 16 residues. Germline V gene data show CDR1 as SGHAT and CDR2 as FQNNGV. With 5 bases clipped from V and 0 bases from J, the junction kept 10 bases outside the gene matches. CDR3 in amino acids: CASSDTSAGSSYEQYF. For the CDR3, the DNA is TGTGCCAGCAGCGATACTAGCGCCGGAAGCTCCTACGAGCAGTACTTC.

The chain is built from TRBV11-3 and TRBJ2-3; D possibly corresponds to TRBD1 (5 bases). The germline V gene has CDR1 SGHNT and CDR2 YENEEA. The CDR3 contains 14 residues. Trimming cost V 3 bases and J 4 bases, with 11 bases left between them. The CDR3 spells CASSFKDIADTQYF. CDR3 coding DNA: TGTGCCAGCAGCTTTAAGGACATTGCAGATACGCAGTATTTT.

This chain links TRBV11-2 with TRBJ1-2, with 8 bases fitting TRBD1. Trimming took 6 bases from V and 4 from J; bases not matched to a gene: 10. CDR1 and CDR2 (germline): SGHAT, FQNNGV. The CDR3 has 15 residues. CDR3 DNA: TGTGCCAGCAGGGCCACAGGGGGGAGATCCTATGGCTACACCTTC. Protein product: CASRATGGRSYGYTF.

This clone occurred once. The CDR3 spells CASSRQGTTEAFF. The DNA for the CDR3 is TGTGCCAGCAGTCGACAGGGTACCACTGAAGCTTTCTTT. The chain employs TRBV7-3 and TRBJ1-1; 7 positions agree with TRBD1. This CDR3 spans 13 amino acids. CDR1 and CDR2 (germline): SGHTA, FQGTGA. V was pared by 6 bases and J by 4 bases, with 5 bases of the junction left unmatched.

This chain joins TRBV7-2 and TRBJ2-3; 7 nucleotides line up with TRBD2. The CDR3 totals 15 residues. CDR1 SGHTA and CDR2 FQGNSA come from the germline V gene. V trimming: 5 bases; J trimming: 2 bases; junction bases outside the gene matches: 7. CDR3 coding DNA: TGTGCCAGCAGCGCCGGGGGGTCACCCACAGATACGCAGTATTTT. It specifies CASSAGGSPTDTQYF.

The CDR3 reads CASSVSGLAWETQYF. CDR3 DNA: TGTGCCAGCAGCGTAAGCGGGCTAGCCTGGGAGACCCAGTACTTC. The chain has TRBV9 and TRBJ2-5, with D perhaps TRBD2 (6 bases). This CDR3 contains 15 residues. Trimming left V 1 base short and J 5 bases short, with 15 bases between. CDR1 SGDLS and CDR2 YYNGEE come from the germline V gene.

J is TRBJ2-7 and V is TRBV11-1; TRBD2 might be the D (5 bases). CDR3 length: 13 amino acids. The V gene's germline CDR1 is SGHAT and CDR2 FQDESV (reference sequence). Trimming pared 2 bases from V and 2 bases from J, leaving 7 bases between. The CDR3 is CASSLSGTYEQYF. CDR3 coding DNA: TGTGCCAGCAGCTTAAGCGGTACCTACGAGCAGTACTTC.